One sample yielded the 32 T cell receptor beta chains listed below, sequenced in a study of cytomegalovirus exposure and HLA in healthy donors. The primer mix had 60 Vbeta and 13 Jbeta primers. TCRdb's table, derived via immunoSEQ multiplex PCR, lists solely in-frame clones and lacks some. Of about 160,000 clones in the sample, 80% to 90% were seen once. The sample consisted of PBMCs. The receptors originated from a woman aged 25-40 years in good health and CMV-seropositive.

V gene TRBV19 combines with J gene TRBJ2-7; 7 nucleotides match TRBD2. The CDR3 sequence is 14 residues long. V was pared by 5 bases and J by 3 bases, with 7 bases of the junction left unmatched. Germline CDR1 LNHDA, CDR2 SQIVND (reference sequence). The CDR3, as DNA: TGTGCCAGTAGTGTCCGTGGGGGGGTCTACGAGCAGTACTTC. The encoded protein is CASSVRGGVYEQYF. The entire variable domain, with the rest obtained from reference TRBV19 and TRBJ2-7, is as follows: DGGITQSPKYLFRKEGQNVTLSCEQNLNHDAMYWYRQDPGQGLRLIYYSQIVNDFQKGDIAEGYSVSREKKESFPLTVTSAQKNPTAFYLCASSVRGGVYEQYFGPGTRLTVT.

This chain connects TRBV6-6 to TRBJ2-3, with D perhaps TRBD2 (7 bases). Germline CDR1 MNHNY, CDR2 SVGAGI (reference sequence). The CDR3 is made up of 15 amino acids. V was pared by 8 bases and J by 0 bases, with 15 bases between. CDR3 sequence reads: CASFRAGASTDTQYF. The DNA of the CDR3 is TGTGCCAGCTTTAGGGCGGGGGCTAGCACAGATACGCAGTATTTT.

CDR3: CASSLEGPSTETQYF. CDR3 nucleotides: TGCGCCAGCAGCTTGGAGGGGCCCAGCACGGAGACCCAGTACTTC. The V call is TRBV5-1, the J call TRBJ2-5; D possibly corresponds to TRBD1 (5 bases). From germline, CDR1 is SGHRS and CDR2 YFSETQ. The length of the CDR3 is 15 residues. The V gene lost 0 bases and the J gene lost 5 bases, with 14 bases spanning the gap.

The chain couples TRBV19 to TRBJ1-2; 8 nucleotides line up with TRBD1. Germline V CDR1 and CDR2: LNHDA, SQIVND (reference sequence). This CDR3 is 13 amino acids long. The V and J ends lost 7 bases and 3 bases, in that order; junction bases with no gene match: 4. CDR3 nucleotides: TGTGCCAGTAAGGAGACAGGGGACTATGGCTACACCTTC. Translated, it gives CASKETGDYGYTF. Drawing the rest from reference TRBV19 and TRBJ1-2, the complete variable domain is DGGITQSPKYLFRKEGQNVTLSCEQNLNHDAMYWYRQDPGQGLRLIYYSQIVNDFQKGDIAEGYSVSREKKESFPLTVTSAQKNPTAFYLCASKETGDYGYTFGSGTRLTVV.

This chain uses TRBV9 with TRBJ2-3; perhaps TRBD2 as D (5 bases). The V end lost 1 base, the J end lost 0 bases, and 6 bases lay between the germline ends. Germline CDR1 reads SGDLS; CDR2 reads YYNGEE. CDR3 size: 14 residues. CDR3 in amino acids: CASSVWTSTDTQYF. CDR3 nucleotide sequence: TGTGCCAGCAGCGTATGGACTAGCACAGATACGCAGTATTTT.

This rearrangement joins TRBV10-3 to TRBJ1-1; 9 bases match TRBD1. V shed 4 bases and J 4 bases; nucleotides not matched to a gene: 4. The CDR3 sequence is 14 residues long. Germline CDR1 reads ENHRY; CDR2 reads SYGVKD. Written as DNA, the CDR3 is TGTGCCATCAGTGCTAGGGACAGGGCCACTGAAGCTTTCTTT. This encodes CAISARDRATEAFF.

The genes are TRBV6-5 and TRBJ1-6, with D possibly matching TRBD1 (6 bases). V gave up 8 bases and J gave up 9 bases, with 14 bases separating them. In germline, CDR1 is MNHEY, CDR2 SVGAGI. The CDR3 has 13 amino acids. This chain's CDR3 is CASYTGKGSPLHF. The DNA for the CDR3 is TGTGCCAGCTACACAGGGAAAGGTTCACCCCTCCACTTT.

The gene calls are TRBV7-6 and TRBJ1-3; D call uncertain. CDR1 and CDR2 (germline): SGHVS, FNYEAQ. The V end was cut by 1 base, the J end by 0 bases, with 10 bases between. CDR3 length: 16 residues. The CDR3 region is CASSLDTATSGNTIYF. CDR3 sequence (DNA): TGTGCCAGCAGCTTAGACACAGCTACCTCTGGAAACACCATATATTTT.

The chain combines TRBV7-6 with TRBJ2-7, with 7 bases matching TRBD1. Germline CDR1 is SGHVS and CDR2 is FNYEAQ. The CDR3 sequence is 15 residues long. V shed 6 bases, J shed 1 base, and the junction held 9 bases outside the gene matches. This CDR3 is CASSSGGQLSYEQYF. The CDR3 bases are TGTGCCAGCAGTTCTGGGGGACAGCTTTCCTACGAGCAGTACTTC.

Only one count was recorded for this clone. The CDR3 region has the DNA TGTGCCAGCAGCTGGGCAGGGTCCCACCTGTATTTT. It specifies CASSWAGSHLYF. The chain has TRBV7-2 and TRBJ2-3, with D possibly being TRBD1 (5 bases). The CDR3 totals 12 residues. Germline V CDR1 and CDR2: SGHTA, FQGNSA. V shed 4 bases and J shed 14 bases, with 16 bases lying between them. Full variable domain (missing parts from reference TRBV7-2 and TRBJ2-3): GAGVSQSPSNKVTEKGKDVELRCDPISGHTALYWYRQSLGQGLEFLIYFQGNSAPDKSGLPSDRFSAERTGGSVSTLTIQRTQQEDSAVYLCASSWAGSHLYFGPGTRLTVL.

This chain links TRBV7-9 with TRBJ1-4, with TRBD1 matching over 7 bases. Germline trimming cut 6 bases from V and 7 bases from J; bases unmatched to any gene: 8. Germline V lookup: CDR1 SEHNR, CDR2 FQNEAQ (reference sequence). The CDR3 runs 14 residues. As DNA, the CDR3 is TGTGCCAGCAGAGACGGGGCAGGGGGTGAAAAACTGTTTTTT. It specifies CASRDGAGGEKLFF.

This rearrangement joins TRBV6-5 to TRBJ1-2; D may be TRBD1 (5 bases). Between the trimmed V and J ends, which lost 9 bases and 2 bases, there was a span of 10 bases. CDR3 length: 12 amino acids. Germline V CDR1 and CDR2: MNHEY, SVGAGI. CDR3 sequence reads: CASADRNYGYTF. The CDR3, as DNA: TGTGCCAGTGCCGACAGAAACTATGGCTACACCTTC.

This clone came up once. Germline is not matched at one junction end, which may reflect a read error. J is TRBJ1-1 and V is TRBV7-9, with D maybe TRBD1 (5 bases). The CDR3 consists of 13 residues. Germline values: CDR1 SEHNR, CDR2 FQNEAQ (reference sequence). CDR3 DNA sequence: TGTACCAGCAGCTTAGACAGGAACACTGAAGCTTTCTTT. It yields the protein CTSSLDRNTEAFF.

The chain uses TRBV5-1 and TRBJ2-3; a weak D match, TRBD1 (7 bases). CDR3 size: 16 residues. V lost 1 base, J lost 6 bases, and 18 bases lay in between. Germline V CDR1 and CDR2: SGHRS, YFSETQ. The CDR3 is CASSLWAGGHADTQYF. The CDR3 nucleotides are TGCGCCAGCAGCTTGTGGGCAGGGGGGCACGCGGATACGCAGTATTTT.

The chain has TRBV19 and TRBJ1-2, with D hard to call. Germline loops: CDR1 LNHDA, CDR2 SQIVND (reference sequence). V was pared by 4 bases and J by 4 bases, with 7 bases between. The CDR3 is 12 amino acids. CDR3 loop: CASSNEFYGYTF. The CDR3 DNA is TGTGCCAGTAGTAATGAGTTCTATGGCTACACCTTC.

The chain carries TRBV6-5 and TRBJ1-5; D may be TRBD1 (5 bases). V was clipped by 6 bases and J by 3 bases, with 15 bases between them. CDR1 is MNHEY, CDR2 SVGAGI, per germline. This CDR3 has 15 amino acids. In DNA form, the CDR3 reads TGTGCCAGCAGCCCTCTCGACAGAGTCAATCAGCCCCAGCATTTT. Amino acid sequence: CASSPLDRVNQPQHF.

The chain employs TRBV19 and TRBJ1-6, with 8 bases lining up with TRBD1. This CDR3 contains 15 residues. Per the germline V gene, CDR1 is LNHDA and CDR2 is SQIVND (reference sequence). Trimming at V came to 10 bases and at J to 4 bases, leaving 9 bases not matched to a gene. Here the CDR3 reads CATSDRAGYNSPLHF. CDR3 nucleotide sequence: TGTGCCACCTCGGACAGGGCGGGTTATAATTCACCCCTCCACTTT.

This clone was seen just once. The rearrangement uses TRBV5-1 and TRBJ2-2; D gene uncertain. Germline V gene data show CDR1 as SGHRS and CDR2 as YFSETQ. Trimming shortened V by 0 bases and J by 4 bases, and 7 bases separated the two germline ends. This CDR3 has 14 residues. In nucleotides, the CDR3 is TGCGCCAGCAGCTTGGACTCAATCACCGGGGAGCTGTTTTTT. Amino acids: CASSLDSITGELFF. Variable domain in full (rest from reference TRBV5-1 and TRBJ2-2): KAGVTQTPRYLIKTRGQQVTLSCSPISGHRSVSWYQQTPGQGLQFLFEYFSETQRNKGNFPGRFSGRQFSNSRSEMNVSTLELGDSALYLCASSLDSITGELFFGEGSRLTVL.

The chain employs TRBV14 and TRBJ2-3; TRBD1 matches 7 bases. J was trimmed by 2 bases and V by 2 bases; bases with no gene match: 7. This CDR3 has 16 residues. CDR1 and CDR2 (germline): SGHDN, FVKESK. The CDR3 DNA reads TGTGCCAGCAGCCAATTCAGGGGGTTCGCCACAGATACGCAGTATTTT. Translation gives CASSQFRGFATDTQYF.

This clone has just a few counts. The chain uses TRBV4-1 and TRBJ1-5, with TRBD1 identical over 9 bases. Germline V gives CDR1 MGHRA, CDR2 YSYEKL. The junction had 6 bases not matched to a gene; V was cut back by 0 bases and J by 3 bases. The CDR3 length is 17 residues. CDR3 nucleotide sequence: TGCGCCAGCAGCCAAGACGCGGGACAGGGAAACAATCAGCCCCAGCATTTT. Translation: CASSQDAGQGNNQPQHF.

The chain links TRBV5-6 to TRBJ1-1, with D perhaps matching TRBD1 (6 bases). Germline CDR1 and CDR2: SGHDT and YYEEEE. The CDR3 consists of 16 residues. V was pared by 5 bases and J by 1 base, with 18 bases between. The CDR3 coding sequence is TGTGCCAGCAGACCGACTGCCCGGGACAAGAACACTGAAGCTTTCTTT. This sequence encodes CASRPTARDKNTEAFF.

This chain links TRBV9 with TRBJ2-2; 12 nucleotides line up with TRBD2. This CDR3 spans 17 amino acids. Per the germline V gene, CDR1 is SGDLS and CDR2 is YYNGEE. With 4 bases clipped from V and 1 base from J, the junction kept 5 bases outside the gene matches. CDR3: CASSSRLAGENTGELFF. CDR3 coding DNA: TGTGCCAGCAGCTCGCGACTAGCGGGGGAGAACACCGGGGAGCTGTTTTTT.

This chain connects TRBV9 to TRBJ1-2; 9 nucleotides align to TRBD1. The V and J ends lost 0 bases and 10 bases, in that order; junction bases with no gene match: 7. The CDR3 covers 14 residues. Germline CDR1 is SGDLS and CDR2 is YYNGEE. The CDR3 bases are TGTGCCAGCAGCGTAGGAGACAGGGGGGTGGCCTACACCTTC. Amino acids: CASSVGDRGVAYTF.

The V gene is TRBV7-2, the J gene TRBJ1-1, with D perhaps TRBD1 (5 bases). The CDR3 totals 13 residues. V gave up 4 bases and J gave up 1 base, with 7 bases separating them. Germline V lookup: CDR1 SGHTA, CDR2 FQGNSA. The CDR3 coding sequence is TGTGCCAGCAGCTCAGGGTGGAACACTGAAGCTTTCTTT. Amino acid sequence: CASSSGWNTEAFF.

V is TRBV7-2 and J is TRBJ1-2, with D perhaps matching TRBD1 (5 bases). V was pared by 0 bases and J by 8 bases, with 19 bases between. This CDR3 comprises 16 residues. Germline loops: CDR1 SGHTA, CDR2 FQGNSA. The CDR3 region has the DNA TGTGCCAGCAGCTTAGCGGGGGTGGGGGGTTGGGAAGGCTACACCTTC. This encodes CASSLAGVGGWEGYTF.

The V and J genes are TRBV21-1 and TRBJ2-7; the tabulated D call, TRBD2, remains unverified against the DNA. TRBV21-1 is tagged as a pseudogene. The CDR3 sequence is 15 residues long. The CDR3 loop reads CASSKEGTGNYEQYF. In DNA, the CDR3 is TGTGCCAGCAGCAAAGAGGGGACTGGAAATTACGAGCAGTACTTC.

This clone showed up just a few times. The V gene is TRBV12-5, the J gene TRBJ1-1; 11 nucleotides agree with TRBD1. The CDR3 consists of 14 residues. V lost 5 bases and J lost 7; bases outside the gene matches: 6. Germline CDR1 LGHNT, CDR2 FRNRAP. CDR3 nucleotide sequence: TGTGCTAGTGGTCAGGACAGGGGGCGGATTGAAGCTTTCTTT. This gives the protein CASGQDRGRIEAFF.

The chain couples TRBV9 to TRBJ2-7, with 7 bases identical to TRBD1. There are 13 residues in the CDR3. V trimming: 2 bases; J trimming: 1 base; junction bases outside the gene matches: 0. Germline V CDR1 and CDR2: SGDLS, YYNGEE. This CDR3 is CASSVTGSYEQYF. Here the CDR3 DNA reads TGTGCCAGCAGCGTGACAGGGTCCTACGAGCAGTACTTC.

The chain links TRBV2 to TRBJ2-5; the match to TRBD2 covers 12 bases. CDR3 length equals 16 residues. The V gene end was trimmed by 4 bases and the J gene end by 5 bases; junction bases not matched to a gene: 8. Germline V gives CDR1 SNHLY, CDR2 FYNNEI. CDR3 bases: TGTGCCAGCAGTGCCGGACTAGCGGGGAACGCGGAGACCCAGTACTTC. It encodes CASSAGLAGNAETQYF.

The CDR3 is CASRGTGTSYEQYF. DNA of the CDR3: TGTGCCAGCAGAGGGACAGGGACATCCTACGAGCAGTACTTC. The chain combines TRBV2 with TRBJ2-7, with 9 bases identical to TRBD1. The CDR3 has 14 residues. Germline V gene lookup returns CDR1 SNHLY and CDR2 FYNNEI. The V segment lost 6 bases and the J segment 1 base; nucleotides outside the gene matches: 4.

This clone was counted a few times. The germline gene is not matched at one end of the junction; a read error may be the cause. CDR3 sequence (DNA): TGCGCCAGCAGCGGGACAGGGCGGGGGAACACTGAAGCTTTCTTT. Protein product: CASSGTGRGNTEAFF. The rearrangement joins TRBV5-4 to TRBJ1-1; 9 bases are shared with TRBD1. The CDR3 consists of 15 residues. Germline CDR1 reads SGHNT; CDR2 reads YYREEE (reference sequence).

This clone was found a few times. This chain uses TRBV6-1 with TRBJ1-3; D remains ambiguous. The CDR3 runs 15 residues. The germline V gene has CDR1 MNHNS and CDR2 SASEGT. V lost 0 bases and J lost 1, with 7 bases in between. The CDR3 here is CASSEASGSGNTIYF. The DNA for the CDR3 is TGTGCCAGCAGTGAAGCCTCGGGGTCTGGAAACACCATATATTTT.